A single TCR beta chain is shown here with its context. The CDR3 is made up of 16 amino acids. With 7 bases clipped from V and 0 bases from J, the junction kept 6 bases outside the gene matches. Germline V gene lookup returns CDR1 SGHAT and CDR2 FQNNGV. This entry comes from a study of control samples from healthy donors and cancer patients. The table came from immunoSEQ multiplex PCR; TCRdb's copy has only in-frame clones and leaves some out. Among 260,000 or so clones listed, about four fifths were seen once. The clonotype was recovered from a woman aged 55 to 70 with lung cancer. This chain joins TRBV11-2 and TRBJ2-3; 11 bases agree with TRBD2. The sample consisted of PBMCs. The CDR3 nucleotides read TGTGCCAGCACCCTAAGACTAGCGGGGAGCACAGATACGCAGTATTTT. This translates into CASTLRLAGSTDTQYF.